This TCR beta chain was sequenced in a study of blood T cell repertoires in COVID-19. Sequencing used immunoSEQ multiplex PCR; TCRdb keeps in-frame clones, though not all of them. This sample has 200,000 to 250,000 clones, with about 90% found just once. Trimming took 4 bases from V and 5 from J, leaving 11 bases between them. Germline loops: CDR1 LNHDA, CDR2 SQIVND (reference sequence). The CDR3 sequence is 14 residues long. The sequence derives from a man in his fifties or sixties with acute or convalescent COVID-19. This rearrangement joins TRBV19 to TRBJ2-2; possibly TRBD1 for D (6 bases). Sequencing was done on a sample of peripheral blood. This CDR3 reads CASSTGALTGELFF. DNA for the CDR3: TGTGCCAGTAGTACAGGGGCCCTGACCGGGGAGCTGTTTTTT.